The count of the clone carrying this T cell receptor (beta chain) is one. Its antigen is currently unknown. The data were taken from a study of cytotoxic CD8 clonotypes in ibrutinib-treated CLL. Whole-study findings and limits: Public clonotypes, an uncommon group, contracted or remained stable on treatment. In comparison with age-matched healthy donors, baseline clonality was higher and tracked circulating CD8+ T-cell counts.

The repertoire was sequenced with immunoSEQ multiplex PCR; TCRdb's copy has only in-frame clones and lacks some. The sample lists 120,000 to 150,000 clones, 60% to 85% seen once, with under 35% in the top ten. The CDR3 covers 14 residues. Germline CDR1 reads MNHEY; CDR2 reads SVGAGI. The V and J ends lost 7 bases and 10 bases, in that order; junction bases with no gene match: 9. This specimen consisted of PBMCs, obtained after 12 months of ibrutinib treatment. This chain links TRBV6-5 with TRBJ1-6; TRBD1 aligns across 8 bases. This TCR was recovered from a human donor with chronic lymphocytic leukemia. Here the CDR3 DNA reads TGTGCCAGCACTAGACAGGGGAGAGACTCACCCCTCCACTTT. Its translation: CASTRQGRDSPLHF.